These 24 T cell receptor beta chains were all obtained from the same sample, sequenced in a study of blood T cell repertoires in COVID-19. Repertoires were generated with immunoSEQ multiplex PCR, while TCRdb's copy carries only in-frame clones and drops some. Among hundreds of thousands of clones listed, 82% were seen once. Sequenced: peripheral blood. These receptors originate from a woman older than 75 with active or convalescent COVID-19.

The chain links TRBV27 to TRBJ1-1; weak D call: TRBD1 (5 bases). CDR3 length: 15 amino acids. Between the trimmed V and J ends, which lost 4 bases and 2 bases, there was a span of 14 bases. CDR1 is MNHEY and CDR2 is SMNVEV in the germline V gene (reference sequence). In nucleotides, the CDR3 is TGTGCCAGCAGTTACGACAGAGACCTTAACACTGAAGCTTTCTTT. Protein product: CASSYDRDLNTEAFF.

The chain joins TRBV28 to TRBJ2-7, with TRBD2 matching over 9 bases. The CDR3 has 14 amino acids. From germline, CDR1 is MDHEN and CDR2 SYDVKM. The V segment lost 10 bases and the J segment 0 bases; nucleotides outside the gene matches: 7. The CDR3 region has the DNA TGTGCCACCCTAAGCGGGGGGAGCTCCTACGAGCAGTACTTC. Encoded protein: CATLSGGSSYEQYF.

The genes are TRBV12-3 or TRBV12-4 and TRBJ1-2; D remains ambiguous. Trimming pared 8 bases from V and 4 bases from J, leaving 11 bases between. The CDR3 length is 12 residues. The CDR3 loop is CASAEARYGYTF. The DNA for the CDR3 is TGTGCCAGCGCCGAGGCTCGCTATGGCTACACCTTC.

This clone was recorded at least ten times. This same CDR3 is encoded by further DNA sequences in the sample. The chain combines TRBV5-1 with TRBJ1-1; 7 bases fit TRBD1. This CDR3 spans 15 amino acids. Germline lookup yields CDR1 SGHRS and CDR2 YFSETQ. With V trimmed by 4 bases and J by 1 base, 7 bases remained unmatched. CDR3 DNA sequence: TGCGCCAGCAGCCCCCTACAGGGGACGAACACTGAAGCTTTCTTT. It codes for CASSPLQGTNTEAFF.

CDR3 DNA sequence: TGCGCCAGCACCTCAGGGGCAACTAACTATGGCTACACCTTC. Its translation is CASTSGATNYGYTF. The rearrangement joins TRBV5-1 to TRBJ1-2; D is perhaps TRBD1 (6 bases). Trimming pared 6 bases from V and 0 bases from J, leaving 12 bases between. The V gene's germline CDR1 is SGHRS and CDR2 YFSETQ. This CDR3 region has 14 residues.

This chain uses TRBV3-1 (or the pseudogene TRBV3-2) with TRBJ1-1; TRBD1 matches at 7 bases. CDR3 length: 15 residues. The germline CDR1 and CDR2 sequences are LGHDT and YNNKEL (reference sequence). J lost 2 bases, V lost 5 bases, and 8 bases had no gene match. Written as DNA, the CDR3 is TGTGCCAGCAGCACTTATGGACAGGAAAACACTGAAGCTTTCTTT. It specifies CASSTYGQENTEAFF.

The chain carries TRBV28 and TRBJ2-3; the D gene is possibly TRBD1 (6 bases). Trimming stripped 6 bases from V and 5 bases from J, with 15 bases between. This CDR3 is built from 14 residues. Germline-derived CDR1 and CDR2 are MDHEN and SYDVKM. CDR3: CASRGDKGKDTQYF. As DNA, the CDR3 is TGTGCCAGCAGAGGGGACAAAGGCAAAGATACGCAGTATTTT.

The chain joins TRBV18 to TRBJ1-2; D is perhaps TRBD1 (6 bases). Germline V gene sequence: CDR1 KGHSH, CDR2 LQKENI. The CDR3 contains 16 residues. V dropped 5 bases and J dropped 3 bases, with 19 bases sitting between them. The CDR3 region has the DNA TGTGCCAGCTCAACAGGGCGGGAGGCCGGGGACTATGGCTACACCTTC. It codes for CASSTGREAGDYGYTF.

This chain links TRBV3-1 (or the pseudogene TRBV3-2) with TRBJ1-4; 7 positions match TRBD1. The germline gives CDR1 LGHDT, CDR2 YNNKEL (reference sequence). CDR3 length equals 14 residues. V lost 4 bases to trimming and J lost 7 bases; unmatched junction nucleotides: 6. The DNA of the CDR3 is TGTGCCAGCAGCCCGACAGGGAGCGGTGAAAAACTGTTTTTT. Amino acids: CASSPTGSGEKLFF.

V and J are TRBV7-8 and TRBJ2-4, with 8 bases identical to TRBD2. CDR1 is SGHVS and CDR2 is FQNEAQ in the germline V gene. V shed 2 bases and J 7 bases; nucleotides not matched to a gene: 1. The CDR3 is 13 amino acids. CDR3 DNA sequence: TGTGCCAGCAGCTTACGGGAGGGCAACATTCAGTACTTC. It is translated as CASSLREGNIQYF. Variable domain in full (rest from reference TRBV7-8 and TRBJ2-4): GAGVSQSPRYKVAKRGQDVALRCDPISGHVSLFWYQQALGQGPEFLTYFQNEAQLDKSGLPSDRFFAERPEGSVSTLKIQRTQQEDSAVYLCASSLREGNIQYFGAGTRLSVL.

The chain employs TRBV15 and TRBJ1-4; D is possibly TRBD1 (5 bases). The germline gives CDR1 LNHNV, CDR2 YYDKDF (reference sequence). This CDR3 contains 15 residues. V lost 0 bases and J 4 bases, leaving 9 bases between the germline ends. DNA of the CDR3: TGTGCCACCAGCAGAGAATCAGGGTTTAATGAAAAACTGTTTTTT. The encoded protein is CATSRESGFNEKLFF.

The chain combines TRBV18 with TRBJ1-1; no clear D gene. The CDR3 covers 13 residues. V dropped 6 bases and J dropped 3 bases, with 11 bases sitting between them. Germline values: CDR1 KGHSH, CDR2 LQKENI. The CDR3 spells CASSLLADTEAFF. The CDR3 region has the DNA TGTGCCAGCTCCCTCCTCGCGGACACTGAAGCTTTCTTT.

In its sample, this clone was seen once. CDR3 sequence (DNA): TGTGCCAGCAGTCTCCGCCCGGGGTCGGGAAACTATGGCTACACCTTC. Translating gives CASSLRPGSGNYGYTF. The rearrangement uses TRBV28 and TRBJ1-2, with D unclear. The CDR3 is made up of 16 amino acids. CDR1 and CDR2 (germline): MDHEN, SYDVKM. V was clipped by 5 bases and J by 2 bases, with 18 bases between them.

This chain connects TRBV5-1 to TRBJ2-7, with 9 bases lining up with TRBD1. The V gene end was trimmed by 0 bases and the J gene end by 2 bases; junction bases not matched to a gene: 3. The CDR3 is 15 residues long. CDR1 and CDR2 from the germline V gene are SGHRS and YFSETQ. The CDR3: CASSLEGQGTYEQYF. CDR3 DNA sequence: TGCGCCAGCAGCTTGGAGGGACAGGGTACCTACGAGCAGTACTTC.

About this clone: A much larger clone differs by one base, so this may be a read error. The rearrangement uses TRBV18 and TRBJ2-3; D possibly corresponds to TRBD1 (6 bases). This CDR3 comprises 12 residues. The germline V gene has CDR1 KGHSH and CDR2 LQKENI. V was clipped by 4 bases and J by 4 bases, with 6 bases between them. The chain's CDR3 is CASSQGADTQYF. The CDR3 DNA reads TGTGCCAGCTCACAGGGGGCAGATACGCAGTATTTT.

The V and J genes are TRBV4-1 and TRBJ1-5; no clear D gene. V lost 1 base and J 5 bases, leaving 6 bases between the germline ends. Germline assignment: CDR1 MGHRA and CDR2 YSYEKL. The CDR3 spans 13 residues. This CDR3 is CASSQVPDQPQHF. The CDR3 coding sequence is TGCGCCAGCAGCCAAGTCCCCGATCAGCCCCAGCATTTT.

The chain recombines TRBV30 with TRBJ1-6, with unresolved D. This CDR3 has 15 amino acids. The V end was cut by 4 bases, the J end by 7 bases, with 17 bases between. CDR1 GTSNPN and CDR2 SVGIG come from the germline V gene (reference sequence). The CDR3 region has the DNA TGTGCCTGGACCCTAGAGGGCAGACTAAATTCACCCCTCCACTTT. It specifies CAWTLEGRLNSPLHF.

This clone was seen only a few times. The V gene is TRBV27, the J gene TRBJ1-2, with a weak D call TRBD1 (6 bases). Germline V gives CDR1 MNHEY, CDR2 SMNVEV (reference sequence). V was pared by 6 bases and J by 8 bases, with 16 bases between. The CDR3 is made up of 13 amino acids. CDR3 region: CASSPGGQVGYTF. For the CDR3, the DNA is TGTGCCAGCAGCCCCGGGGGGCAGGTGGGCTACACCTTC.

The chain links TRBV2 to TRBJ1-1, with 7 bases identical to TRBD1. With 6 bases clipped from V and 0 bases from J, the junction kept 4 bases outside the gene matches. Germline CDR1 is SNHLY and CDR2 is FYNNEI. The CDR3 has 14 residues. As DNA, the CDR3 is TGTGCCAGCAGAGTCGACAGGGTGAACACTGAAGCTTTCTTT. Its protein product is CASRVDRVNTEAFF.

The chain is built from TRBV12-3 or TRBV12-4 and TRBJ2-7; no clear D. Trimming removed 5 bases from V and 7 bases from J, with 15 bases in between. CDR3 length equals 13 residues. The CDR3 sequence: CASSLPPLREQYF. In nucleotides, the CDR3 is TGTGCCAGCAGTCTACCCCCCCTGAGGGAGCAGTACTTC.

This clone was seen a few times. The chain recombines TRBV20-1 with TRBJ1-2; D is possibly TRBD1 (6 bases). The CDR3 covers 13 residues. CDR1 is DFQATT, CDR2 SNEGSKA, per germline (reference sequence). The V gene lost 3 bases and the J gene lost 9 bases, with 17 bases spanning the gap. CDR3 sequence reads: CSASWGTGSRYTF. The DNA of the CDR3 is TGCAGTGCTAGTTGGGGAACAGGGTCTCGCTACACCTTC.

The chain is built from TRBV2 and TRBJ1-1, with D perhaps TRBD1 (6 bases). The CDR3 contains 15 residues. Deletions cut 7 bases from V and 6 bases from J, with 21 bases between. From germline, CDR1 is SNHLY and CDR2 FYNNEI. Here the CDR3 DNA reads TGTGCCAGCATACTCTCGAGGGGGGGCTGGGCTGAAGCTTTCTTT. It is translated as CASILSRGGWAEAFF.

The CDR3 nucleotides read TGTGCCAGCAGCCAAGCCACAGGGAGCTCAACTAATGAAAAACTGTTTTTT. Amino acids: CASSQATGSSTNEKLFF. The chain employs TRBV4-2 and TRBJ1-4; D perhaps matches TRBD1 (6 bases). Trimming stripped 1 base from V and 0 bases from J, with 12 bases between. From germline, CDR1 is LGHNA and CDR2 YNFKEQ. The CDR3 spans 17 residues.

With respect to this clone: The sample has other DNA sequences that encode this CDR3 too. The gene calls are TRBV5-1 and TRBJ2-3; TRBD2 aligns across 13 bases. This CDR3 is built from 16 residues. The J segment lost 5 bases and the V segment lost 0 bases, leaving 3 bases of the junction unmatched. The V gene's germline CDR1 is SGHRS and CDR2 YFSETQ. In DNA, the CDR3 is TGCGCCAGCAGCTTGGAACTAGCGGGAGGGGTAGATACGCAGTATTTT. Protein product: CASSLELAGGVDTQYF.